A selection of T cell receptor beta chains follows, all from one sample in a study of T cell responses to AZD1222 COVID-19 vaccine. Only in-frame clones appear in the TCRdb table, and some are missing; sequencing was by immunoSEQ multiplex PCR. The table records roughly 120,000 clones, about 88% of them present only once. The specimen was peripheral blood, collected on day 0 of MenACWY control vaccination. The source of these receptors is an adult in good health. Each CDR3 is given with its conserved first and last residue. Each record gives: J gene, D gene, V gene, clone size, CDR3 protein, CDR3 DNA. D genes are given only for firm matches. Clone size, where shown, is once, few, many, or a class for clones that have expanded.

j_gene: TRBJ1-3
d_gene: -
v_gene: TRBV5-6
abundance: -
CDR3aa: CASSLVGRQGSGNTIYF
CDR3nt: TGTGCCAGCAGCTTGGTTGGTCGACAAGGATCTGGAAACACCATATATTTT

j_gene: TRBJ1-2
d_gene: -
v_gene: TRBV5-6
abundance: -
CDR3aa: CASSLLQGTANYGYTF
CDR3nt: TGTGCCAGCAGCTTGCTTCAGGGGACTGCTAACTATGGCTACACCTTC

j_gene: TRBJ1-3
d_gene: TRBD1
v_gene: TRBV19
abundance: -
CDR3aa: CASTDRATGNTIYF
CDR3nt: TGTGCCAGTACCGACAGGGCAACTGGAAACACCATATATTTT

j_gene: TRBJ2-5
d_gene: -
v_gene: TRBV27
abundance: once
CDR3aa: CASFDVGGETQYF
CDR3nt: TGTGCCAGCTTCGATGTAGGGGGAGAGACCCAGTACTTC

j_gene: TRBJ2-3
d_gene: -
v_gene: TRBV19
abundance: -
CDR3aa: CASSISGLRDTQYF
CDR3nt: TGTGCCAGTAGTATTAGCGGCCTCCGAGATACGCAGTATTTT

j_gene: TRBJ1-1
d_gene: -
v_gene: TRBV5-1
abundance: once
CDR3aa: CASSLVWTLEGTEAFF
CDR3nt: TGCGCCAGCAGCTTGGTTTGGACACTCGAGGGAACTGAAGCTTTCTTT

j_gene: TRBJ1-2
d_gene: -
v_gene: TRBV19
abundance: -
CDR3aa: CASLSFGRTNYGYTF
CDR3nt: TGTGCCAGTCTCTCCTTCGGACGGACGAACTATGGCTACACCTTC

j_gene: TRBJ2-2
d_gene: TRBD2
v_gene: TRBV28
abundance: -
CDR3aa: CASSFGLAGGVFPGELFF
CDR3nt: TGTGCCAGCAGTTTCGGACTAGCGGGAGGGGTCTTCCCCGGGGAGCTGTTTTTT

j_gene: TRBJ2-1
d_gene: TRBD2
v_gene: TRBV3-1/TRBV3-2
abundance: -
CDR3aa: CASSHSSGLARNEQFF
CDR3nt: TGTGCCAGCAGCCACAGTTCGGGACTAGCTCGCAATGAGCAGTTCTTC

j_gene: TRBJ2-2
d_gene: -
v_gene: TRBV6-1
abundance: -
CDR3aa: CASSEEAGSTGELFF
CDR3nt: TGTGCCAGCAGTGAAGAGGCAGGGAGCACCGGGGAGCTGTTTTTT

j_gene: TRBJ2-7
d_gene: TRBD1
v_gene: TRBV5-1
abundance: -
CDR3aa: CASSYSGTGPGEQYF
CDR3nt: TGCGCCAGCAGTTATTCCGGGACAGGGCCGGGCGAGCAGTACTTC

j_gene: TRBJ2-1
d_gene: -
v_gene: TRBV19
abundance: -
CDR3aa: CASSSPFYNEQFF
CDR3nt: TGTGCCAGTAGTTCGCCCTTTTACAATGAGCAGTTCTTC

j_gene: TRBJ2-4
d_gene: TRBD2
v_gene: TRBV19
abundance: -
CDR3aa: CASSPGLAGGLAKNIQYF
CDR3nt: TGTGCCAGTAGTCCGGGACTAGCGGGAGGGCTAGCCAAAAACATTCAGTACTTC

j_gene: TRBJ2-2
d_gene: -
v_gene: TRBV4-2
abundance: -
CDR3aa: CASSQETGEMMGELFF
CDR3nt: TGTGCCAGCAGCCAAGAAACGGGGGAAATGATGGGGGAGCTGTTTTTT

j_gene: TRBJ2-5
d_gene: TRBD1
v_gene: TRBV9
abundance: -
CDR3aa: CASGRGLSETQYF
CDR3nt: TGTGCCAGCGGAAGGGGGCTGTCAGAGACCCAGTACTTC

j_gene: TRBJ2-2
d_gene: -
v_gene: TRBV6-2/TRBV6-3
abundance: -
CDR3aa: CASSYLGQLFTGELFF
CDR3nt: TGTGCCAGCAGTTACCTAGGACAGCTATTCACCGGGGAGCTGTTTTTT

j_gene: TRBJ2-7
d_gene: -
v_gene: TRBV6-5
abundance: -
CDR3aa: CASRGGLAAYEQYF
CDR3nt: TGTGCCAGCAGGGGTGGACTTGCAGCCTACGAGCAGTACTTC

j_gene: TRBJ2-1
d_gene: TRBD2
v_gene: TRBV28
abundance: -
CDR3aa: CASSYFSFRTSGRAEQFF
CDR3nt: TGTGCCAGCAGCTATTTTTCCTTCAGGACTAGCGGGAGGGCTGAGCAGTTCTTC

j_gene: TRBJ1-2
d_gene: -
v_gene: TRBV24-1
abundance: -
CDR3aa: CATSGGRTPNYGYTF
CDR3nt: TGTGCCACCAGTGGGGGACGGACACCAAACTATGGCTACACCTTC

j_gene: TRBJ1-2
d_gene: -
v_gene: TRBV27
abundance: -
CDR3aa: CASSLTPVGAANNYGYTF
CDR3nt: TGTGCCAGCAGTTTAACTCCCGTGGGGGCAGCTAACAACTATGGCTACACCTTC

j_gene: TRBJ2-7
d_gene: -
v_gene: TRBV4-1
abundance: -
CDR3aa: CASSPGQGPTYEQYF
CDR3nt: TGCGCCAGCAGCCCGGGGCAGGGGCCTACCTACGAGCAGTACTTC

j_gene: TRBJ1-4
d_gene: TRBD1
v_gene: TRBV6-5
abundance: -
CDR3aa: CASSSDRLSTNEKLFF
CDR3nt: TGTGCCAGCAGTTCGGACAGGCTTTCAACTAATGAAAAACTGTTTTTT

j_gene: TRBJ2-4
d_gene: TRBD2
v_gene: TRBV2
abundance: -
CDR3aa: CASSLGNLLGRVLAKNIQYF
CDR3nt: TGTGCCAGCAGTCTAGGAAACCTCCTAGGGAGGGTTCTAGCCAAAAACATTCAGTACTTC

j_gene: TRBJ2-7
d_gene: -
v_gene: TRBV29-1
abundance: -
CDR3aa: CSVLSTGHNREQYF
CDR3nt: TGCAGCGTCCTCTCTACAGGGCATAACCGCGAGCAGTACTTC

j_gene: TRBJ2-7
d_gene: TRBD1
v_gene: TRBV24-1
abundance: -
CDR3aa: CATSGQGTYEQYF
CDR3nt: TGTGCCACCAGTGGACAGGGTACCTACGAGCAGTACTTC

j_gene: TRBJ1-1
d_gene: -
v_gene: TRBV19
abundance: -
CDR3aa: CASRRQTNTEAFF
CDR3nt: TGTGCCAGTAGGAGACAGACGAACACTGAAGCTTTCTTT

j_gene: TRBJ2-7
d_gene: -
v_gene: TRBV18
abundance: -
CDR3aa: CASSFDRDYEQYF
CDR3nt: TGTGCCAGCTCATTCGACAGAGACTACGAGCAGTACTTC

j_gene: TRBJ2-5
d_gene: -
v_gene: TRBV5-1
abundance: -
CDR3aa: CASSLSQETQYF
CDR3nt: TGCGCCAGCAGCTTGTCACAAGAGACCCAGTACTTC

j_gene: TRBJ2-3
d_gene: TRBD2
v_gene: TRBV7-9
abundance: -
CDR3aa: CASSFRGRVDTQYF
CDR3nt: TGTGCCAGCAGCTTCCGCGGGAGAGTCGATACGCAGTATTTT

j_gene: TRBJ2-1
d_gene: -
v_gene: TRBV10-1
abundance: once
CDR3aa: CASSESGLNNEQFF
CDR3nt: TGCGCCAGCAGTGAGTCGGGTCTTAACAATGAGCAGTTCTTC

j_gene: TRBJ1-3
d_gene: -
v_gene: TRBV4-2
abundance: -
CDR3aa: CASSQVTGISGNTIYF
CDR3nt: TGTGCCAGCAGCCAGGTTACAGGGATCTCTGGAAACACCATATATTTT

j_gene: TRBJ1-1
d_gene: -
v_gene: TRBV15
abundance: -
CDR3aa: CATSRRQATEAFF
CDR3nt: TGTGCCACCAGCAGGAGACAGGCCACTGAAGCTTTCTTT

j_gene: TRBJ2-2
d_gene: -
v_gene: TRBV5-8
abundance: -
CDR3aa: CASSFFAGLSGGELFF
CDR3nt: TGTGCCAGCAGCTTTTTTGCGGGGCTCTCAGGCGGGGAGCTGTTTTTT

j_gene: TRBJ1-1
d_gene: TRBD1
v_gene: TRBV5-1
abundance: -
CDR3aa: CASSFSPGQGGTEAFF
CDR3nt: TGCGCCAGCAGCTTTTCCCCGGGACAGGGGGGGACTGAAGCTTTCTTT

j_gene: TRBJ1-2
d_gene: -
v_gene: TRBV9
abundance: -
CDR3aa: CASSPDSLDYGYTF
CDR3nt: TGTGCCAGCAGCCCCGACAGCCTCGACTATGGCTACACCTTC

j_gene: TRBJ1-2
d_gene: -
v_gene: TRBV6-5
abundance: -
CDR3aa: CASSYALGNYGYTF
CDR3nt: TGTGCCAGCAGTTACGCTTTAGGGAACTATGGCTACACCTTC

j_gene: TRBJ2-5
d_gene: TRBD2
v_gene: TRBV5-1
abundance: -
CDR3aa: CASRRGLEETQYF
CDR3nt: TGCGCCAGCCGCCGGGGACTAGAAGAGACCCAGTACTTC

j_gene: TRBJ2-7
d_gene: TRBD1
v_gene: TRBV19
abundance: -
CDR3aa: CASSGEDRGPSYEQYF
CDR3nt: TGTGCCAGTAGTGGTGAGGACAGGGGGCCCTCCTACGAGCAGTACTTC

j_gene: TRBJ1-2
d_gene: -
v_gene: TRBV19
abundance: -
CDR3aa: CASSISSRTLNYGYTF
CDR3nt: TGTGCCAGTAGTATATCAAGCAGGACCCTAAACTATGGCTACACCTTC

j_gene: TRBJ1-5
d_gene: TRBD1
v_gene: TRBV5-1
abundance: -
CDR3aa: CASSRDRGQPQHF
CDR3nt: TGCGCCAGCAGCCGGGACAGGGGTCAGCCCCAGCATTTT

j_gene: TRBJ2-1
d_gene: -
v_gene: TRBV27
abundance: -
CDR3aa: CASSRQHNEQFF
CDR3nt: TGTGCCAGCAGTCGTCAGCACAATGAGCAGTTCTTC